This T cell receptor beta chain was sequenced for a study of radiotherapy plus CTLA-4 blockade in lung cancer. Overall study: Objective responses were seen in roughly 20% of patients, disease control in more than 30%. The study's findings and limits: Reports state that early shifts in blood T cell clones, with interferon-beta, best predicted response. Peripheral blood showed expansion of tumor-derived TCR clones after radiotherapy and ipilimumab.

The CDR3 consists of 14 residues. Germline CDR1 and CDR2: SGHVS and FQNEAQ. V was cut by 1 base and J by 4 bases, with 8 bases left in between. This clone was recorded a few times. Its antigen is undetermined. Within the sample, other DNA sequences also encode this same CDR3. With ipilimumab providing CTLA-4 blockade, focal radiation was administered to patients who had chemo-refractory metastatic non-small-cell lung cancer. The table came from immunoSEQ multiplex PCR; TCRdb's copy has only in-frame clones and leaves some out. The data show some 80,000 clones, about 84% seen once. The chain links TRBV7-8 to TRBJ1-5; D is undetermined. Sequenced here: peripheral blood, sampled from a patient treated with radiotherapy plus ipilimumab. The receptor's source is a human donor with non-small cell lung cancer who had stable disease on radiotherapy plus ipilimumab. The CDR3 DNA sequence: TGTGCCAGCAGCTTAGACAGAAGAAATCAGCCCCAGCATTTT. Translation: CASSLDRRNQPQHF.